These T cell receptor beta chains were read from a single sample in a study of T cell changes during pregnancy in multiple sclerosis. The method was immunoSEQ multiplex PCR; TCRdb's version includes in-frame clones alone and lacks a portion of them. The table includes roughly 14,000 clones, around 86% detected once. Source: CD8+ T cells from peripheral blood mononuclear cells, taken in the first trimester of pregnancy. The receptor source for this set is a female donor with multiple sclerosis, enrolled in a pregnancy study. CDR3s include the opening cysteine and the closing phenylalanine or tryptophan. D genes are given only for firm matches. A row's size may be missing; if present it is once, few, many or a size class.

TRBV19,.,18,TRBJ1-3,.,TGTGCCAGTAGTATCGGACAGACGGTTACGTTCTCTGGAAACACCATATATTTT,CASSIGQTVTFSGNTIYF
TRBV6-1,once,16,TRBJ2-7,TRBD2,TGTGCCAGCAGTGAACCAACTAGCGGGGGGACCTACGAGCAGTACTTC,CASSEPTSGGTYEQYF
TRBV6-5,.,16,TRBJ1-3,.,TGTGCCAGCAGTTACTCGAGGCAAGGTGCAGGAAACACCATATATTTT,CASSYSRQGAGNTIYF
TRBV11-2,.,15,TRBJ2-7,.,TGTGCCAGCAGCTTAGGACAGATATCTTGGTACGAGCAGTACTTC,CASSLGQISWYEQYF
TRBV5-4,medium-sized,15,TRBJ2-7,TRBD2,TGTGCCAGCAGTCCTTTAGCGGGGGGAAGCTACGAGCAGTACTTC,CASSPLAGGSYEQYF
TRBV19,.,13,TRBJ2-2,.,TGTGCCAGTAGTTTTGGGGCTGCCGGGGAGCTGTTTTTT,CASSFGAAGELFF
TRBV2,.,11,TRBJ2-7,.,TGTGCCACTTTGGGCAGGGACGAGCAGTACTTC,CATLGRDEQYF
TRBV4-1,.,16,TRBJ2-7,TRBD1,TGCGCCAGCAGCCAAGATCCGGGACAGGGGAACTACGAGCAGTACTTC,CASSQDPGQGNYEQYF
TRBV30,.,13,TRBJ2-7,.,TGTGCCTGGAAAAGGCGGGGTCCCGCCGAGCAGTACTTC,CAWKRRGPAEQYF
TRBV7-9,.,16,TRBJ2-6,TRBD1,TGTGCCAGCAGAGCCGGGACAGGGTCTGGGGCCAACGTCCTGACTTTC,CASRAGTGSGANVLTF
TRBV27,.,13,TRBJ2-3,.,TGTGCCAGCAGTTTATCCAGATCAGATACGCAGTATTTT,CASSLSRSDTQYF
TRBV4-1,.,17,TRBJ2-5,TRBD2,TGCGCCAGCAGCATTGGACTAGCGGGAGTACTCCGGGAGACCCAGTACTTC,CASSIGLAGVLRETQYF
TRBV9,.,14,TRBJ1-5,.,TGTGCCAGCAGCCCGACAGATAGCAATCAGCCCCAGCATTTT,CASSPTDSNQPQHF